This passage covers 27 T cell receptor beta chains from one sample sequenced in a study of T cells in narcolepsy (dated by TCRdb to 2017 to 2018). Receptor libraries were prepared by the immunoSEQ multiplex PCR assay. Not all clones reach the TCRdb copy of this immuneACCESS table, which keeps in-frame sequences only. Checked studies attribute under half of the gap to unresolved V genes and leave the rest unexplained. The sample table shows about 32,000 clones, and less than 90% are seen once. 0.66% of the sample lies in the top ten. The sample was memory (CD45RA-) CD4+ T cells from blood. What this sample's cell subset or site label stands for: memory T cells sorted ex vivo from peripheral blood. The origin of the receptors is a human donor in good health.

The J gene is TRBJ2-1, the V gene TRBV5-1; 8 positions match TRBD2. V was clipped by 0 bases and J by 2 bases; unmatched bases: 7. In germline, CDR1 is SGHRS, CDR2 YFSETQ. The CDR3 consists of 17 residues. The CDR3 here is CASSLVFAGGTYNEQFF. The CDR3 DNA reads TGCGCCAGCAGCTTGGTGTTTGCGGGGGGTACCTACAATGAGCAGTTCTTC.

The chain combines TRBV19 with TRBJ1-1, with D possibly matching TRBD1 (6 bases). CDR1 LNHDA and CDR2 SQIVND come from the germline V gene (reference sequence). The CDR3 runs 14 residues. V was cut by 2 bases and J by 1 base, with 8 bases left in between. DNA for the CDR3: TGTGCCAGTAGTATAACAGGGAAGAACACTGAAGCTTTCTTT. It codes for CASSITGKNTEAFF.

This clone was seen a handful of times. The chain is built from TRBV19 and TRBJ1-6, with D uncertain. V was trimmed by 6 bases and J by 3 bases, leaving 6 bases between them. Germline CDR1 LNHDA, CDR2 SQIVND (reference sequence). The CDR3 loop spans 13 amino acids. The CDR3 DNA sequence: TGTGCCAGTAGGGCAGGCTATAATTCACCCCTCCACTTT. Encoded protein: CASRAGYNSPLHF.

The chain uses TRBV10-1 and TRBJ2-2, with D possibly matching TRBD1 (6 bases). Per the germline V gene, CDR1 is WNHNN and CDR2 is SYGVQD (reference sequence). The CDR3 consists of 15 residues. V lost 6 bases to trimming and J lost 0 bases, with 11 bases between them. CDR3 region: CASSRGQTNTGELFF. CDR3 DNA: TGCGCCAGCAGCCGTGGACAGACGAACACCGGGGAGCTGTTTTTT.

The chain uses TRBV7-9 and TRBJ2-1; D may be TRBD2 (5 bases). Trimming removed 5 bases from V and 7 bases from J, with 15 bases in between. The CDR3 is 14 amino acids. CDR1 and CDR2 (germline): SEHNR, FQNEAQ (reference sequence). The CDR3 loop reads CASSPWVGENEQFF. CDR3 in DNA: TGTGCCAGCAGCCCTTGGGTCGGGGAGAATGAGCAGTTCTTC.

The chain joins TRBV6-5 to TRBJ2-1; TRBD1 might be the D (6 bases). This CDR3 contains 13 residues. Germline assignment: CDR1 MNHEY and CDR2 SVGAGI. V was cut by 3 bases and J by 9 bases, with 12 bases left in between. The CDR3 spells CASSYSGVGEQFF. In DNA form, the CDR3 reads TGTGCCAGCAGTTATTCAGGGGTTGGTGAGCAGTTCTTC.

The rearrangement joins TRBV7-6 to TRBJ1-4, with no clear D. Trimming removed 4 bases from V and 7 bases from J, with 13 bases in between. The CDR3 extends over 14 amino acids. CDR1 SGHVS and CDR2 FNYEAQ come from the germline V gene. The CDR3 sequence is CASSSSIRSEKLFF. The CDR3 region has the DNA TGTGCCAGCAGCTCGAGTATCAGGAGTGAAAAACTGTTTTTT.

The rearrangement joins TRBV28 to TRBJ1-5; D ambiguous. Germline V gene sequence: CDR1 MDHEN, CDR2 SYDVKM. The CDR3 is 14 residues long. V lost 2 bases and J lost 5, with 10 bases in between. This CDR3 reads CASSLLTSHQPQHF. The CDR3 nucleotides read TGTGCCAGCAGTTTACTCACGAGTCATCAGCCCCAGCATTTT.

The chain joins TRBV11-1 to TRBJ2-1; D is possibly TRBD1 (6 bases). Germline V gene data show CDR1 as SGHAT and CDR2 as FQDESV (reference sequence). The V end was cut by 2 bases, the J end by 6 bases, with 8 bases between. This CDR3 comprises 13 residues. The CDR3 loop reads CASSLQGINEQFF. CDR3 bases: TGTGCCAGCAGCTTACAGGGGATCAATGAGCAGTTCTTC. Drawing the rest from reference TRBV11-1 and TRBJ2-1, the complete variable domain is EAEVAQSPRYKITEKSQAVAFWCDPISGHATLYWYRQILGQGPELLVQFQDESVVDDSQLPKDRFSAERLKGVDSTLKIQPAELGDSAMYLCASSLQGINEQFFGPGTRLTVL.

This clone has a single count. V and J are TRBV6-4 and TRBJ1-6; D gene ambiguous. V dropped 6 bases and J dropped 4 bases, with 7 bases sitting between them. The CDR3 runs 13 residues. Germline values: CDR1 MRHNA, CDR2 SNTAGT. This CDR3 reads CASRDGYNSPLHF. The CDR3 DNA is TGTGCCAGCAGGGACGGTTATAATTCACCCCTCCACTTT.

In this sample, this clone turned up once. The V call is TRBV7-2, the J call TRBJ2-7; a possible D gene is TRBD2 (6 bases). Germline CDR1 and CDR2: SGHTA and FQGNSA. The CDR3 is made up of 13 amino acids. V gave up 7 bases and J gave up 6 bases, with 16 bases separating them. The CDR3 reads CASNRGPGGEQYF. The DNA for the CDR3 is TGTGCCAGCAACCGGGGCCCCGGGGGCGAGCAGTACTTC.

The chain is built from TRBV6-1 and TRBJ1-6; D perhaps matches TRBD1 (5 bases). The CDR3 is made up of 12 amino acids. The germline V gene has CDR1 MNHNS and CDR2 SASEGT. Deletions cut 6 bases from V and 9 bases from J, with 9 bases between. Here the CDR3 reads CASSGGTSPLHF. Here the CDR3 DNA reads TGTGCCAGCAGCGGAGGGACTTCACCCCTCCACTTT.

The gene calls are TRBV11-2 and TRBJ2-6; D call uncertain. V was trimmed by 3 bases and J by 4 bases, leaving 7 bases between them. This CDR3 region has 14 residues. The V gene's germline CDR1 is SGHAT and CDR2 FQNNGV. This chain's CDR3 is CASSLGTGANVLTF. The CDR3 DNA sequence: TGTGCCAGCAGCTTGGGTACCGGGGCCAACGTCCTGACTTTC.

The V call is TRBV7-9, the J call TRBJ1-2; no reliable D call. CDR3 length: 12 amino acids. The V end lost 5 bases, the J end lost 4 bases, and 8 bases lay between the germline ends. Germline CDR1 reads SEHNR; CDR2 reads FQNEAQ (reference sequence). The CDR3 protein is CASSQESYGYTF. The CDR3 DNA is TGTGCCAGCAGCCAGGAGAGCTATGGCTACACCTTC.

V is TRBV28 and J is TRBJ1-1; 7 nucleotides agree with TRBD1. V lost 7 bases to trimming and J lost 0 bases; unmatched junction nucleotides: 17. From germline, CDR1 is MDHEN and CDR2 SYDVKM. The CDR3 loop spans 18 amino acids. The CDR3 DNA follows: TGTGCCAGCAAAGGGGGTGACAGGGTAAAGATTATGAACACTGAAGCTTTCTTT. Protein sequence: CASKGGDRVKIMNTEAFF.

The chain uses TRBV4-1 and TRBJ2-6, with D unclear. This CDR3 is built from 14 residues. Germline CDR1 MGHRA, CDR2 YSYEKL. The V and J ends lost 4 bases and 2 bases respectively, with 6 bases between them. The CDR3 loop is CASSPVAGANVLTF. The CDR3 DNA follows: TGCGCCAGCAGCCCGGTTGCTGGGGCCAACGTCCTGACTTTC.

V and J are TRBV11-2 and TRBJ1-5; D is unclear. Deletions cut 5 bases from V and 10 bases from J, with 18 bases between. The germline V gene has CDR1 SGHAT and CDR2 FQNNGV. This CDR3 is built from 14 residues. The CDR3 sequence: CASSEINHGPPQHF. The CDR3 DNA reads as TGTGCCAGCAGCGAGATTAATCACGGGCCTCCCCAGCATTTT.

The chain recombines TRBV19 with TRBJ1-2; a possible D gene is TRBD1 (6 bases). In germline, CDR1 is LNHDA, CDR2 SQIVND (reference sequence). The CDR3 has 12 residues. Deletions cut 7 bases from V and 7 bases from J, with 13 bases between. The DNA for the CDR3 is TGTGCCAGTACTACTAGGGGGAGTGGCTACACCTTC. The encoded protein is CASTTRGSGYTF.

CDR3 sequence reads: CASSESGRGFTDTQYF. CDR3 DNA: TGCGCCAGCAGTGAGTCGGGTAGGGGATTCACAGATACGCAGTATTTT. This rearrangement joins TRBV10-1 to TRBJ2-3, with D maybe TRBD1 (5 bases). Between the trimmed V and J ends, which lost 0 bases and 2 bases, there was a span of 12 bases. CDR1 is WNHNN and CDR2 is SYGVQD in the germline V gene (reference sequence). This CDR3 region has 16 residues.

The table lists this clone with a few counts. This chain's CDR3 is CASSELGRERSNQPQHF. The CDR3, as DNA: TGTGCCAGCAGTGAATTGGGCAGGGAGAGGAGCAATCAGCCCCAGCATTTT. The gene calls are TRBV2 and TRBJ1-5; weak D call: TRBD1 (5 bases). CDR3 size: 17 residues. Germline values: CDR1 SNHLY, CDR2 FYNNEI. The V end was cut by 2 bases, the J end by 1 base, with 15 bases between. The complete variable domain, with remaining parts taken from reference TRBV2 and TRBJ1-5, reads EPEVTQTPSHQVTQMGQEVILRCVPISNHLYFYWYRQILGQKVEFLVSFYNNEISEKSEIFDDQFSVERPDGSNFTLKIRSTKLEDSAMYFCASSELGRERSNQPQHFGDGTRLSIL.

The CDR3 loop is CASSPRAAQETQYF. For the CDR3, the DNA is TGTGCCAGCAGCCCCCGGGCAGCCCAAGAGACCCAGTACTTC. The J gene is TRBJ2-5, the V gene TRBV11-1; D gene unclear. Germline assignment: CDR1 SGHAT and CDR2 FQDESV (reference sequence). The CDR3 totals 14 residues. Trimming took 5 bases from V and 1 from J, leaving 11 bases between them.

The chain combines TRBV6-6 with TRBJ2-5; 9 bases are shared with TRBD2. This CDR3 is 14 amino acids long. The trim removed 7 bases at V and 2 bases at J, leaving 5 bases unmatched. Germline CDR1 MNHNY, CDR2 SVGAGI (reference sequence). Here the CDR3 DNA reads TGTGCCAGCACGATAGCGGGGGTGCAAGAGACCCAGTACTTC. This gives the protein CASTIAGVQETQYF.

The J gene is TRBJ2-1, the V gene TRBV7-9, with TRBD2 identical over 12 bases. Unmatched junction bases numbered 13, after V lost 3 bases and J lost 7 bases. Germline V gene sequence: CDR1 SEHNR, CDR2 FQNEAQ (reference sequence). CDR3 size: 18 residues. CDR3 in DNA: TGTGCCAGCAGCTTGCCCTTTCGACTAGCGGGGGTGACTAATGAGCAGTTCTTC. It encodes CASSLPFRLAGVTNEQFF.

This clone qualifies as medium-sized. This rearrangement joins TRBV6-1 to TRBJ1-4, with a tentative D call TRBD1 (5 bases). This CDR3 has 15 residues. Germline CDR1 MNHNS, CDR2 SASEGT. The ends were cut back, 7 bases at V and 0 bases at J, with 12 bases in the middle. CDR3 in DNA: TGTGCCAGCACCCCAAGAGGGGCAACTAATGAAAAACTGTTTTTT. It codes for CASTPRGATNEKLFF.

The genes are TRBV18 and TRBJ1-1; D unclear. CDR3 length: 13 amino acids. Deletions cut 3 bases from V and 1 base from J, with 6 bases between. Germline assignment: CDR1 KGHSH and CDR2 LQKENI. The CDR3 sequence is CASSPGQNTEAFF. CDR3 DNA sequence: TGTGCCAGCTCACCGGGTCAGAACACTGAAGCTTTCTTT.

The chain has TRBV6-1 and TRBJ2-6; D call uncertain. Trimming shortened V by 1 base and J by 1 base, and 5 bases separated the two germline ends. This CDR3 contains 15 residues. Germline V CDR1 and CDR2: MNHNS, SASEGT. Written as DNA, the CDR3 is TGTGCCAGCAGTGAAGGGCGATCTGGGGCCAACGTCCTGACTTTC. It codes for CASSEGRSGANVLTF.

A single count supports this clone. V usage is TRBV28 and J usage is TRBJ2-1, with 7 bases matching TRBD1. Trimming cost V 3 bases and J 5 bases; bases outside gene matches: 7. The CDR3 sequence is 15 residues long. Germline assignment: CDR1 MDHEN and CDR2 SYDVKM. The CDR3 reads CASSFRDSYDNEQFF. DNA of the CDR3: TGTGCCAGCAGTTTCCGGGACAGCTATGACAATGAGCAGTTCTTC.